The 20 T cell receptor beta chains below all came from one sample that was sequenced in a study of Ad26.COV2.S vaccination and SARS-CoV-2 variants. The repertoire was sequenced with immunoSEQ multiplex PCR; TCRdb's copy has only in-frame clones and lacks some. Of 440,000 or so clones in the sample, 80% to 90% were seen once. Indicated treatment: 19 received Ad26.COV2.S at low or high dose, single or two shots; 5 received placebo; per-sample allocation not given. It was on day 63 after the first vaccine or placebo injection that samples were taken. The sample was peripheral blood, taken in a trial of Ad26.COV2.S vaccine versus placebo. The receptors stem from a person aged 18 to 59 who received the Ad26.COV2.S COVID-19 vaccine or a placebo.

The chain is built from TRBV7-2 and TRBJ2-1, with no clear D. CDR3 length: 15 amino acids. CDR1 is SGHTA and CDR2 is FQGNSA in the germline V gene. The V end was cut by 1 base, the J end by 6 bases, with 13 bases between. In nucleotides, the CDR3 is TGTGCCAGCAGCTTAGTGGACGGACCATTCAATGAGCAGTTCTTC. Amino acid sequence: CASSLVDGPFNEQFF.

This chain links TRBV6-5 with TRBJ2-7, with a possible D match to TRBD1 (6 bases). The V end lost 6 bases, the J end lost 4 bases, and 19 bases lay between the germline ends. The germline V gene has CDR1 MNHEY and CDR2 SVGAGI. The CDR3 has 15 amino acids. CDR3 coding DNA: TGTGCCAGCAGAGAGGCGGGCAACAGGGTATACGAGCAGTACTTC. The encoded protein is CASREAGNRVYEQYF.

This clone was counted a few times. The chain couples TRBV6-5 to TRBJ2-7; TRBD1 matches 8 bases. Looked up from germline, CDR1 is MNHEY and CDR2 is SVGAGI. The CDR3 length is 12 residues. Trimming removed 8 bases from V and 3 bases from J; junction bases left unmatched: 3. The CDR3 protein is CASGQGGYEQYF. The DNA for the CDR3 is TGTGCCAGCGGACAGGGTGGCTACGAGCAGTACTTC.

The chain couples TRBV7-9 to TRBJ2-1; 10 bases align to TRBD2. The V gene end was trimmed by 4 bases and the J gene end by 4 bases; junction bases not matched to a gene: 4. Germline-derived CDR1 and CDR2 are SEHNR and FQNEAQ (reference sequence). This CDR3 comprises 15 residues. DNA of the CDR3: TGTGCCAGCAGCTCTAGCGGGAGTTTGTACAATGAGCAGTTCTTC. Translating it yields CASSSSGSLYNEQFF.

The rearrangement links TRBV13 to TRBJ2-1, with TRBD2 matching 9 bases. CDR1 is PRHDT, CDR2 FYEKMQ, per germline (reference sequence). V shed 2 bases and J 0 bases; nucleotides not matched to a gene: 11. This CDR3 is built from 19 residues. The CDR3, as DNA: TGTGCCAGCAGCTTACTGGTAGCGGGAGCTTCGGGCTCCTACAATGAGCAGTTCTTC. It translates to CASSLLVAGASGSYNEQFF.

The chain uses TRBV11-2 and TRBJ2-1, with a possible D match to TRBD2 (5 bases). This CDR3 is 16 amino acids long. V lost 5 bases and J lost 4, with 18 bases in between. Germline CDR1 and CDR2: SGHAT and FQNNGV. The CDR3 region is CASSGPAGLEYNEQFF. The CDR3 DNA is TGTGCCAGCAGCGGCCCCGCTGGACTTGAATACAATGAGCAGTTCTTC.

The CDR3 bases are TGTGCCAGCGGCTCGTCGAACACCATATATTTT. Amino acid sequence: CASGSSNTIYF. J is TRBJ1-3 and V is TRBV19; unclear D gene. The CDR3 contains 11 residues. Germline V gene lookup returns CDR1 LNHDA and CDR2 SQIVND (reference sequence). Trimming removed 9 bases from V and 7 bases from J, with 10 bases in between.

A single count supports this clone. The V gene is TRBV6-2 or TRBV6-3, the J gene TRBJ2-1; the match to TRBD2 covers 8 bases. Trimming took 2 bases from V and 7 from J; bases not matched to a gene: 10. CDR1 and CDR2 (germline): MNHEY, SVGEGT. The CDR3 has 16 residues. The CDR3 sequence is CASSYGRGGLGNEQFF. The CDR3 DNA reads TGTGCCAGCAGTTACGGACGCGGGGGGCTTGGTAATGAGCAGTTCTTC.

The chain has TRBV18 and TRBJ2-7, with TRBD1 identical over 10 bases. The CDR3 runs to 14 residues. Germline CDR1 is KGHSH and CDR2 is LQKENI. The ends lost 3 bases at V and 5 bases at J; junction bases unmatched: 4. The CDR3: CASSPRQGADEQYF. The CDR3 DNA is TGTGCCAGCTCACCTCGACAGGGGGCAGACGAGCAGTACTTC.

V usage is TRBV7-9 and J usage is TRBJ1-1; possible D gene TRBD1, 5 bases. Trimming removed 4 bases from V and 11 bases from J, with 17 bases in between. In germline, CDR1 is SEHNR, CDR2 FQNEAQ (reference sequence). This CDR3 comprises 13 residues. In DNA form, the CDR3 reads TGTGCCAGCAGCTCGTTGGGACCGGCCCCGGCTTTCTTT. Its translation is CASSSLGPAPAFF.

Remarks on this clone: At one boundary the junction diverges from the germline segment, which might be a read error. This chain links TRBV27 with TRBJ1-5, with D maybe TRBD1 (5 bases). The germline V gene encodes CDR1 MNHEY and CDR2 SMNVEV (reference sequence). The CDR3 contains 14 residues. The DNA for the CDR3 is TGTGCCAGCGGTTTCTCCAGGGGCAATCAGCCCCAGCATTTT. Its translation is CASGFSRGNQPQHF.

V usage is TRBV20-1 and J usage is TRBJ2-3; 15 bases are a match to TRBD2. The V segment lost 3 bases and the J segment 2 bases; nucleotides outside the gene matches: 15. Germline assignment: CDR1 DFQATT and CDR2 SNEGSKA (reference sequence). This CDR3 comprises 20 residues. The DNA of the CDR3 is TGCAGTGCTAGTTCCAGGGGACTAGCGGGAGGAACGTCACACACAGATACGCAGTATTTT. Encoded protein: CSASSRGLAGGTSHTDTQYF.

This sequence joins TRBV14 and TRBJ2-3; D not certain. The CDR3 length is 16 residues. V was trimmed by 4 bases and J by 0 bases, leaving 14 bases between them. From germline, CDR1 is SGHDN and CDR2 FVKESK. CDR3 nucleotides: TGTGCCAGCAGCCGTCCGAGGCAGTCTAGCACAGATACGCAGTATTTT. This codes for CASSRPRQSSTDTQYF. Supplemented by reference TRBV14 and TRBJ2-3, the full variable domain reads EAGVTQFPSHSVIEKGQTVTLRCDPISGHDNLYWYRRVMGKEIKFLLHFVKESKQDESGMPNNRFLAERTGGTYSTLKVQPAELEDSGVYFCASSRPRQSSTDTQYFGPGTRLTVL.

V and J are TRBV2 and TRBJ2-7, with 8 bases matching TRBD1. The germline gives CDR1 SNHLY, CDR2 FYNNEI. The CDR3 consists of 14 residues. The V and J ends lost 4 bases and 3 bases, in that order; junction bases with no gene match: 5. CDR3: CASSGTGLGYEQYF. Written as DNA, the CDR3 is TGTGCCAGCAGTGGGACAGGGTTGGGCTACGAGCAGTACTTC.

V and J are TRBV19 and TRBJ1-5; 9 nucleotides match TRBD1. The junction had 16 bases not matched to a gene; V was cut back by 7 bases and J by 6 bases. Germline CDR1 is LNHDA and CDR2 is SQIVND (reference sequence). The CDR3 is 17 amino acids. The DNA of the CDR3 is TGTGCCAGTAATGAGTACGGGACAGGGTATTTTTTTCAGCCCCAGCATTTT. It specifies CASNEYGTGYFFQPQHF. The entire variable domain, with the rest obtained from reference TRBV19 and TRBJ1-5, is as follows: DGGITQSPKYLFRKEGQNVTLSCEQNLNHDAMYWYRQDPGQGLRLIYYSQIVNDFQKGDIAEGYSVSREKKESFPLTVTSAQKNPTAFYLCASNEYGTGYFFQPQHFGDGTRLSIL.

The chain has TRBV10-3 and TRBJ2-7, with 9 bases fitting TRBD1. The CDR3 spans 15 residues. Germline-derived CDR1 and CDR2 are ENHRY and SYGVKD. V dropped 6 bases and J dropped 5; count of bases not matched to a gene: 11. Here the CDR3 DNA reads TGTGCCATCAGGCCGGATGGGACAGGGCACCACGAGCAGTACTTC. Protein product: CAIRPDGTGHHEQYF.

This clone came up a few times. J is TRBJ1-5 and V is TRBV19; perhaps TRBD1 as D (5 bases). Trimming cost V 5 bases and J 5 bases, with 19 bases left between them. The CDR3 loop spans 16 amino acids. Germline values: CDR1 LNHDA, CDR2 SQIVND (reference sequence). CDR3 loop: CASSYGIKRGDQPQHF. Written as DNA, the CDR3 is TGTGCCAGTAGTTACGGGATTAAACGGGGGGATCAGCCCCAGCATTTT.

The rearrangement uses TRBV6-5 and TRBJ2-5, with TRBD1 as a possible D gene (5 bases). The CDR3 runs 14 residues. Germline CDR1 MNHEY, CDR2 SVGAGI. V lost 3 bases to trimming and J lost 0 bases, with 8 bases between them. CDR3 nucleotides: TGTGCCAGCAGTTATACAGGTTACCAAGAGACCCAGTACTTC. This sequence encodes CASSYTGYQETQYF.

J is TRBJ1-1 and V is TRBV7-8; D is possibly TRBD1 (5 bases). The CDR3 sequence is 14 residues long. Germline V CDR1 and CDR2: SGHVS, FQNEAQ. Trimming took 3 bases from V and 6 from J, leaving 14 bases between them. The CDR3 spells CASSLVPGTSEAFF. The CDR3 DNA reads TGTGCCAGCAGCTTGGTTCCCGGGACCTCTGAAGCTTTCTTT.

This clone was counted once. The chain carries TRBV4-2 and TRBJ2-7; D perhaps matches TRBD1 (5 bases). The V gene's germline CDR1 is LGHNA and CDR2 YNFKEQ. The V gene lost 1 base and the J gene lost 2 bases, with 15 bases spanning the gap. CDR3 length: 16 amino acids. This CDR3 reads CASSQVWGRETYEQYF. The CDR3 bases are TGTGCCAGCAGCCAAGTCTGGGGCAGAGAGACCTACGAGCAGTACTTC.